This T cell receptor beta chain was captured by sequencing in a study of T cells after yellow fever vaccination. TCRdb reprocessed the 5' RACE reads with MiXCR, giving one entry per CDR3 protein. The sample lists 45,000 to 60,000 distinct CDR3 sequences; approximately 5.7% were seen once. Study-wide results and caveats: Weaker, the secondary response peaked sooner, at day 5 versus 15.

Sequences were derived from PBMCs, either bulk or a sorted T-cell subset (CD4+, CD8+, memory, or dextramer-sorted; not recorded which), sampled on the day of the yellow fever booster vaccination. The source is a man younger than 35 who received the YFV17D yellow fever vaccine.

CDR3 coding DNA: TGTGCCAGCAGCTTGGACCCGGGCTCCTCCCGCGGCTATGGCTACACCTTC. Protein sequence: CASSLDPGSSRGYGYTF. The chain joins TRBV7-2 to TRBJ1-2, with D hard to call. The CDR3 is made up of 17 amino acids. The V and J ends lost 3 bases and 4 bases respectively, with 21 bases between them. In germline, CDR1 is SGHTA, CDR2 FQGNSA.